This T cell receptor beta chain was captured in a study of cytomegalovirus exposure and HLA in healthy donors. Study-level points and caveats: A likely sequencing artifact accounted for one observed cluster of highly shared sequence variants. In vitro confirmation showed three CMV-associated chains to be CMV antigen specific. Data from an earlier analysis indicated that most TCR beta V segments were productive either about 90% or about 30% of the time.

This clone was detected once. The antigen remains unidentified. Germline CDR1 MNHNS, CDR2 SASEGT. V trimming: 2 bases; J trimming: 8 bases; junction bases outside the gene matches: 10. The CDR3 loop spans 16 amino acids. With 60 Vbeta and 13 Jbeta primers, the PCR was carried out. The table came from immunoSEQ multiplex PCR; TCRdb's copy has only in-frame clones and leaves some out. The table lists about 140,000 clones, approximately 80% of them singletons. The source is a male donor in good health and CMV-seronegative. The sequencing sample was made of PBMCs. The chain links TRBV6-1 to TRBJ2-2; 8 bases fit TRBD1. Here the CDR3 DNA reads TGTGCCAGCAGTGAACCGGACAGGGAGAGGTGGGGGGAGCTGTTTTTT. Translated: CASSEPDRERWGELFF.